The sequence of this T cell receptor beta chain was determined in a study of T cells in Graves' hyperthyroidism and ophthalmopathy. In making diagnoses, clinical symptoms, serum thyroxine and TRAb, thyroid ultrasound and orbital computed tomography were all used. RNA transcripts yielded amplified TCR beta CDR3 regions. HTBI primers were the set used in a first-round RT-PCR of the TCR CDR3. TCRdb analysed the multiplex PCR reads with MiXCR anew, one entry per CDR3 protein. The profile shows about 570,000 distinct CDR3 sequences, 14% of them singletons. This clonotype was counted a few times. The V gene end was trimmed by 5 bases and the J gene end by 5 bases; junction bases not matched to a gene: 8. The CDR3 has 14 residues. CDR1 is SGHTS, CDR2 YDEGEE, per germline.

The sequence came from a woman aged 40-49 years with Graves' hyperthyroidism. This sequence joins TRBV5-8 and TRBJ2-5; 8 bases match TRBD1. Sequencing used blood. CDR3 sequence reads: CASSSTGVEETQYF. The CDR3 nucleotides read TGTGCCAGCAGTTCGACAGGGGTCGAGGAGACCCAGTACTTC.